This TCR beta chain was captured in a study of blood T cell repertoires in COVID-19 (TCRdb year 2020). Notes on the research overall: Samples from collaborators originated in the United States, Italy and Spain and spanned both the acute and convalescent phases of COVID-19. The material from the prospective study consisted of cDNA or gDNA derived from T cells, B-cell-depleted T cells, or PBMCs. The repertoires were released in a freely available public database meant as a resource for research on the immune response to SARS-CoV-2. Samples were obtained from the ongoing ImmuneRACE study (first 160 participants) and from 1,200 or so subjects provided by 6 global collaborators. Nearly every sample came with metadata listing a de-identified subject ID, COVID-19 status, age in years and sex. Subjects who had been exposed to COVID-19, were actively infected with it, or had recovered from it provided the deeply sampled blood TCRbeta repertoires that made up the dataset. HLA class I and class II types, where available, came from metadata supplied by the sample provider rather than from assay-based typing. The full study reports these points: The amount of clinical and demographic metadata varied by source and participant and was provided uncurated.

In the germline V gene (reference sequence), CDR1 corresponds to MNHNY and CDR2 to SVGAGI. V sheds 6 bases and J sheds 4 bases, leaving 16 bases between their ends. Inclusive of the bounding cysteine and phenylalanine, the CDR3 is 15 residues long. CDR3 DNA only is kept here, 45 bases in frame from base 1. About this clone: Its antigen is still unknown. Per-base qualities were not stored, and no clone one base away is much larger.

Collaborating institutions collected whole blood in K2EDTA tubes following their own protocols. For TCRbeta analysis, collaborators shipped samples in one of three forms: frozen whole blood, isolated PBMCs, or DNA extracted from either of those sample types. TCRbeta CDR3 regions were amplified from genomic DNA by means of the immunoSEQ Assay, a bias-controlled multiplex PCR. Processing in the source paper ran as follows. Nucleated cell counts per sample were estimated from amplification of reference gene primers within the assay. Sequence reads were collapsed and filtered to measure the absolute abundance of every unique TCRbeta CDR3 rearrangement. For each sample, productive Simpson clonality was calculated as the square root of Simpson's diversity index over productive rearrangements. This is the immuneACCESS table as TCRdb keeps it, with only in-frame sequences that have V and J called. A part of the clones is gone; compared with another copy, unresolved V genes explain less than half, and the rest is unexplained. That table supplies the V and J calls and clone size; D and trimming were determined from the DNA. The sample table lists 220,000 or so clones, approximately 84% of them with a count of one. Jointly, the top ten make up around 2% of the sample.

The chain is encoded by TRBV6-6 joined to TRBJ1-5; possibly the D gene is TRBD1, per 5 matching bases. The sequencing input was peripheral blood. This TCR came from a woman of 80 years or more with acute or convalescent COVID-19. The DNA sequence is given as TGTGCCAGCAGCGATTGGGGAGGGGATAATCAGCCCCAGCATTTT. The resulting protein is CASSDWGGDNQPQHF.